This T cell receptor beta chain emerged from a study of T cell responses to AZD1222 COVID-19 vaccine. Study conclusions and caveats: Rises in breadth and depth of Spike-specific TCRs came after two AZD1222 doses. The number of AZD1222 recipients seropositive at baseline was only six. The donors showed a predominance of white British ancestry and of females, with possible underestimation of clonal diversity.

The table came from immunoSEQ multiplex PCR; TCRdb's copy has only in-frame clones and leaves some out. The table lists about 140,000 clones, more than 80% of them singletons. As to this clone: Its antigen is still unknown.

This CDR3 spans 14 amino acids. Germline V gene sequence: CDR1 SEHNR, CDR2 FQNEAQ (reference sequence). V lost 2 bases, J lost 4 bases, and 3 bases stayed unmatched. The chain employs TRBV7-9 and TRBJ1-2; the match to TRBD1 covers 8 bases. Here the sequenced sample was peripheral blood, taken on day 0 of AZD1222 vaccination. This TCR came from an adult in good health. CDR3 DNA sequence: TGTGCCAGCAGCTTATCAGGGGGCAGCTATGGCTACACCTTC. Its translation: CASSLSGGSYGYTF.